This T cell receptor (beta chain) was sequenced during a study of cytomegalovirus exposure and HLA in healthy donors. PCR amplification relied on 60 Vbeta primers (plus 13 Jbeta primers). The method was immunoSEQ multiplex PCR; TCRdb's version includes in-frame clones alone and lacks a portion of them. The repertoire has 150,000 to 200,000 clones, just over 75% of them found once; the top ten carry approximately 1%. CDR3 length: 14 amino acids. Germline assignment: CDR1 SGHAT and CDR2 FQDESV (reference sequence). V was shortened by 5 bases and J by 5 bases, with 15 bases between the two germline ends. Each donor was nominally healthy when sampled (though unrecorded immune exposures were likely).

This sequence originates from a woman in her thirties or forties in good health and CMV-seronegative. Sequencing was done on a sample of PBMCs. This rearrangement joins TRBV11-1 to TRBJ2-5, with TRBD2 as a possible D gene (6 bases). The CDR3 sequence: CASSPPGVGETQYF. The CDR3 DNA reads as TGTGCCAGCAGCCCCCCGGGAGTCGGGGAGACCCAGTACTTC. Drawing the rest from reference TRBV11-1 and TRBJ2-5, the complete variable domain is EAEVAQSPRYKITEKSQAVAFWCDPISGHATLYWYRQILGQGPELLVQFQDESVVDDSQLPKDRFSAERLKGVDSTLKIQPAELGDSAMYLCASSPPGVGETQYFGPGTRLLVL.